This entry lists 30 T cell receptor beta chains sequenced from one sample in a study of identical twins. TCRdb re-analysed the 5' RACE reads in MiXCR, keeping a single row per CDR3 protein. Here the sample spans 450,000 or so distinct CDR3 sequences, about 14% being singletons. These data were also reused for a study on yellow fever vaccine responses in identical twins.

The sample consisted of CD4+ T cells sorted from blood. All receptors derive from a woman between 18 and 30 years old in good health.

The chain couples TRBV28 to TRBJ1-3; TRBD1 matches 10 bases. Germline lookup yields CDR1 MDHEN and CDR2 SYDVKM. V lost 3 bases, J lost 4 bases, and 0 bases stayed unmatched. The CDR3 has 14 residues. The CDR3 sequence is CASSLGQGGNTIYF. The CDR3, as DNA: TGTGCCAGCAGTTTGGGACAGGGGGGAAACACCATATATTTT.

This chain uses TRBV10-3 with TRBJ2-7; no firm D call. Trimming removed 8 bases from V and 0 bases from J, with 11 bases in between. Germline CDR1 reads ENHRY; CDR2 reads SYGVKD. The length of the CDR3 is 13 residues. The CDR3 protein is CAIAVRNSYEQYF. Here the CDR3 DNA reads TGTGCCATCGCGGTCAGGAACTCCTACGAGCAGTACTTC.

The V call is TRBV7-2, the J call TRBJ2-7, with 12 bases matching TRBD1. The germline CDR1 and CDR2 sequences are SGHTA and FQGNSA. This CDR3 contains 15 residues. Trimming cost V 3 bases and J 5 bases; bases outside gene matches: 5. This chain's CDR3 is CASSLGDRGRNEQYF. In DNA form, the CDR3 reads TGTGCCAGCAGCTTGGGGGACAGGGGGCGGAACGAGCAGTACTTC. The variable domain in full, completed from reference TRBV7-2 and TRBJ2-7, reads GAGVSQSPSNKVTEKGKDVELRCDPISGHTALYWYRQSLGQGLEFLIYFQGNSAPDKSGLPSDRFSAERTGGSVSTLTIQRTQQEDSAVYLCASSLGDRGRNEQYFGPGTRLTVT.

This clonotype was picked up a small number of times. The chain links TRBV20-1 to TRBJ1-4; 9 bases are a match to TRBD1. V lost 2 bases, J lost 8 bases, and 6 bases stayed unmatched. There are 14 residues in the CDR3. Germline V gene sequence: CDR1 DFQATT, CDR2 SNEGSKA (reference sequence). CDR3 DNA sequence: TGCAGTGCTAGACAGACTGGGACAGGGGAAAAACTGTTTTTT. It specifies CSARQTGTGEKLFF.

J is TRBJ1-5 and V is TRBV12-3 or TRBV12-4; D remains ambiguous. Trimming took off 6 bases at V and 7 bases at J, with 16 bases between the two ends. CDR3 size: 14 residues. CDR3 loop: CASSTRVEGQPQHF. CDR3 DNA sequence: TGTGCCAGCAGCACGAGGGTAGAGGGCCAGCCCCAGCATTTT.

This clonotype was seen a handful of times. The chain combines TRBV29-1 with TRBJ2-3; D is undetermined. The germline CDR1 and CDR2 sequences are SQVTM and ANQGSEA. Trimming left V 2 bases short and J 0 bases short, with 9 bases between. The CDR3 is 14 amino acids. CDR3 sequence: CSVESSGSTDTQYF. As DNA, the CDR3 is TGCAGCGTTGAAAGTAGTGGAAGCACAGATACGCAGTATTTT.

The CDR3 bases are TGTGCCAGCAGGGGGGAATACAATGAGCAGTTCTTC. Amino acids: CASRGEYNEQFF. The chain couples TRBV27 to TRBJ2-1; D may correspond to TRBD1 or TRBD2 (5 bases each). Germline V lookup: CDR1 MNHEY, CDR2 SMNVEV (reference sequence). Between the trimmed V and J ends, which lost 6 bases and 4 bases, there was a span of 7 bases. The CDR3 contains 12 residues.

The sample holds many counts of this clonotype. The CDR3 sequence: CASSPQSGGQSEQFF. CDR3 DNA sequence: TGTGCCAGCAGCCCCCAGTCGGGGGGGCAGAGTGAGCAGTTCTTC. The chain is built from TRBV7-3 and TRBJ2-1; 8 nucleotides agree with TRBD2. CDR1 is SGHTA, CDR2 FQGTGA, per germline. The CDR3 consists of 15 residues. The trim removed 5 bases at V and 9 bases at J, leaving 12 bases unmatched.

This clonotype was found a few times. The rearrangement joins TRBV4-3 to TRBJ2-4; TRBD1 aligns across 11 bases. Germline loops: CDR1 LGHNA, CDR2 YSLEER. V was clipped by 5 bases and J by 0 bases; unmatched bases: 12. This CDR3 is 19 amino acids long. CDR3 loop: CASSEDRGRFWGAKNIQYF. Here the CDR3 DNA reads TGCGCCAGCAGCGAGGACAGGGGGCGCTTTTGGGGAGCCAAAAACATTCAGTACTTC.

The CDR3 reads CASSGRDGTDTQYF. The CDR3 nucleotides read TGTGCCAGCAGCGGTAGGGACGGCACAGATACGCAGTATTTT. The chain links TRBV6-1 to TRBJ2-3; D tentatively fits TRBD1 or TRBD2 (5 bases each). Germline lookup yields CDR1 MNHNS and CDR2 SASEGT. V was shortened by 6 bases and J by 1 base, with 11 bases between the two germline ends. This CDR3 has 14 residues.

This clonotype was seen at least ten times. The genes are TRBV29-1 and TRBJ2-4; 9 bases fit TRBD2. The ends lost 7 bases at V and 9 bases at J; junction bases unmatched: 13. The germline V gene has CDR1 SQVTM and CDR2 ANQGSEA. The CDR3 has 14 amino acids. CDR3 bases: TGCAGCGCCGATGCCGGGACTAGCTTATCCATTCAGTACTTC. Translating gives CSADAGTSLSIQYF.

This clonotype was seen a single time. This CDR3 is CASSLGFGGDGYTF. CDR3 sequence (DNA): TGTGCCAGCAGCTTAGGTTTTGGGGGGGATGGCTACACCTTC. The chain joins TRBV7-8 to TRBJ1-2, with a possible D match to TRBD1 (5 bases). The CDR3 consists of 14 residues. V was shortened by 1 base and J by 6 bases, with 12 bases between the two germline ends. CDR1 is SGHVS, CDR2 FQNEAQ, per germline.

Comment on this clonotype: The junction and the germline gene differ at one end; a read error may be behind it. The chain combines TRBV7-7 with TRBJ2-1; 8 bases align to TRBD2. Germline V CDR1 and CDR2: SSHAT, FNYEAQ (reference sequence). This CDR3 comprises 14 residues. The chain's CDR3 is CASSRGGAYNEQFF. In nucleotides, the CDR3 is TGTGCTAGCAGTCGGGGGGGGGCCTACAATGAGCAGTTCTTC.

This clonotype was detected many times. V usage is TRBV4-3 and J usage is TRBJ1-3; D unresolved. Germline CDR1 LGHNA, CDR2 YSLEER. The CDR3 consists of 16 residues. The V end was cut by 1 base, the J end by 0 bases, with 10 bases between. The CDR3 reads CASSQGVGSSGNTIYF. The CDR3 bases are TGCGCCAGCAGCCAAGGTGTGGGGAGCTCTGGAAACACCATATATTTT.

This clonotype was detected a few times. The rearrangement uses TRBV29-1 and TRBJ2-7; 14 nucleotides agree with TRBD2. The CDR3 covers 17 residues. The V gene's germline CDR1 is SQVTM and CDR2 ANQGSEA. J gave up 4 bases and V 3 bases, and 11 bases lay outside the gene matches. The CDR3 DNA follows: TGCAGCGTTGAGGGACTAGCGGGAGAGGGGACAAGTTACGAGCAGTACTTC. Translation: CSVEGLAGEGTSYEQYF.

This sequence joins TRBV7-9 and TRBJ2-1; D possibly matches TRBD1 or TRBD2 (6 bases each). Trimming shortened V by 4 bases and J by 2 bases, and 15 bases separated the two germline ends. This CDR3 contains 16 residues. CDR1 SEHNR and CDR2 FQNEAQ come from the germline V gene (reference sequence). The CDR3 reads CASSSEGGNAYNEQFF. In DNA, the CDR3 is TGTGCCAGCAGCTCAGAGGGGGGTAATGCCTACAATGAGCAGTTCTTC.

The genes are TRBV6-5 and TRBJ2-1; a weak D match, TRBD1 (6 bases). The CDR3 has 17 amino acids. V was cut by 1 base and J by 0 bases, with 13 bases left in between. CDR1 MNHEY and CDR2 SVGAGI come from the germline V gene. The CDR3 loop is CASSYWGDRSSYNEQFF. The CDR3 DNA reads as TGTGCCAGCAGTTACTGGGGAGACAGGAGCTCCTACAATGAGCAGTTCTTC.

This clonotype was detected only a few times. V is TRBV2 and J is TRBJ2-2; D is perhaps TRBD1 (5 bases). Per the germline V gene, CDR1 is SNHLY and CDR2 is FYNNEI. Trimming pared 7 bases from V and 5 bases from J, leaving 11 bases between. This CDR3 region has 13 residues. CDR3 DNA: TGTGCCAGCATCGAAGGGGTTACCGGGGAGCTGTTTTTT. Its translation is CASIEGVTGELFF.

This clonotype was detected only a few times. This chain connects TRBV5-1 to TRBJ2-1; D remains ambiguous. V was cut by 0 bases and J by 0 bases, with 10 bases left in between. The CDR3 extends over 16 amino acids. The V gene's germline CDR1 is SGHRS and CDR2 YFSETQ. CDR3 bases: TGCGCCAGCAGCTTGGATCCGGTTAGCTCCTACAATGAGCAGTTCTTC. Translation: CASSLDPVSSYNEQFF.

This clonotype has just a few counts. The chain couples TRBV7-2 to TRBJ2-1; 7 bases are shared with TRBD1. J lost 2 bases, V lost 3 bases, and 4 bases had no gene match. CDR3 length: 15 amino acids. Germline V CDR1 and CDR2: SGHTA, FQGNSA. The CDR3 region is CASSFEGAPYNEQFF. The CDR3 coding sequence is TGTGCCAGCAGCTTCGAGGGGGCCCCCTACAATGAGCAGTTCTTC.

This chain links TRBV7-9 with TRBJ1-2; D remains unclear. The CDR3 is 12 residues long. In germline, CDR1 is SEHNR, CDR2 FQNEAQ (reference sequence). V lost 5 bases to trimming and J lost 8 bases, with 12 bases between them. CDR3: CASSPRERGYTF. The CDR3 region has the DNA TGTGCCAGCAGCCCACGAGAACGGGGCTACACCTTC.

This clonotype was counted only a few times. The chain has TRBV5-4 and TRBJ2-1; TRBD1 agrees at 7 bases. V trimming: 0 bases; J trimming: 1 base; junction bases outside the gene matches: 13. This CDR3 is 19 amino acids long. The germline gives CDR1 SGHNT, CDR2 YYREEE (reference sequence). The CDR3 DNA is TGTGCCAGCAGCTTGGGGACAGGTAACTGGATGCTGTCCTACAATGAGCAGTTCTTC. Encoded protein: CASSLGTGNWMLSYNEQFF.

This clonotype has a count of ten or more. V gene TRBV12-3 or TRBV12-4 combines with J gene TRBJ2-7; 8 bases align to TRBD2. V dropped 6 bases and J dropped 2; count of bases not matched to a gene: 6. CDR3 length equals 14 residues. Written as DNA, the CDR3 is TGTGCCAGCAGGCGGGCGGGGGGACCCTACGAGCAGTACTTC. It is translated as CASRRAGGPYEQYF.

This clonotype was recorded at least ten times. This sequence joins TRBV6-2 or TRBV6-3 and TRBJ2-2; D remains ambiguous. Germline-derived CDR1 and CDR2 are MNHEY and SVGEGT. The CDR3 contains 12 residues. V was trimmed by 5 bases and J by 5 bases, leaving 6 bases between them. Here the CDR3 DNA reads TGTGCCAGCAGTCAGCAAACCGGGGAGCTGTTTTTT. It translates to CASSQQTGELFF.

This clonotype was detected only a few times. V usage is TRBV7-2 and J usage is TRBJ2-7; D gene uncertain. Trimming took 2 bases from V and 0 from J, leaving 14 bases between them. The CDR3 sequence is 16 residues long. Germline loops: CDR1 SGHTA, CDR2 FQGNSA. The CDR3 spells CASSLFPKTSSYEQYF. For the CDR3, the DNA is TGTGCCAGCAGCTTATTCCCGAAAACGAGCTCCTACGAGCAGTACTTC.

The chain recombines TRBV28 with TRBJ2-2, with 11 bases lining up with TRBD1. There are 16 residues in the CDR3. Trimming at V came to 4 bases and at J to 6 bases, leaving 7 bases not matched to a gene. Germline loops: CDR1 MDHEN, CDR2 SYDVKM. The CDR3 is CASSYPGQGGPGELFF. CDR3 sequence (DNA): TGTGCCAGCAGTTATCCGGGACAGGGGGGACCCGGGGAGCTGTTTTTT.

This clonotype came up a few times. Here the CDR3 DNA reads TGTGCCAGCACCGTCGACAGGAGCTCCTACAATGAGCAGTTCTTC. Its protein is CASTVDRSSYNEQFF. J is TRBJ2-1 and V is TRBV6-1; maybe TRBD1 (6 bases). Trimming shortened V by 7 bases and J by 0 bases, and 13 bases separated the two germline ends. Germline-derived CDR1 and CDR2 are MNHNS and SASEGT. The CDR3 extends over 15 amino acids.

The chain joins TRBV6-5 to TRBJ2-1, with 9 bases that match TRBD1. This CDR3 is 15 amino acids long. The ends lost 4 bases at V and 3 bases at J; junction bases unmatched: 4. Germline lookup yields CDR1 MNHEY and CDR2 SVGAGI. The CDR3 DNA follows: TGTGCCAGCAGTTCGGGACAGGGACTCTACAATGAGCAGTTCTTC. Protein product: CASSSGQGLYNEQFF.

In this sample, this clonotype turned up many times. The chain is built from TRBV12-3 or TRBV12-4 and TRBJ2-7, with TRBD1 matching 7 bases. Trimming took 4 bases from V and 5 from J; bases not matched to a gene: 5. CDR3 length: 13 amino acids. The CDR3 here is CASSSNRGNEQYF. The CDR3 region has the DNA TGTGCCAGCAGTTCGAACAGGGGTAACGAGCAGTACTTC.

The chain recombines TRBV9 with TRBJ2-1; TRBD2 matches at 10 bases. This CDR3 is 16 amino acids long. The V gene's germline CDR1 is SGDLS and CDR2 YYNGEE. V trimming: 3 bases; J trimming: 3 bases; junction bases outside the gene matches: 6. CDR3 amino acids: CASSAGLASLYNEQFF. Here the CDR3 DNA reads TGTGCCAGCAGCGCGGGACTAGCGAGCCTCTACAATGAGCAGTTCTTC.